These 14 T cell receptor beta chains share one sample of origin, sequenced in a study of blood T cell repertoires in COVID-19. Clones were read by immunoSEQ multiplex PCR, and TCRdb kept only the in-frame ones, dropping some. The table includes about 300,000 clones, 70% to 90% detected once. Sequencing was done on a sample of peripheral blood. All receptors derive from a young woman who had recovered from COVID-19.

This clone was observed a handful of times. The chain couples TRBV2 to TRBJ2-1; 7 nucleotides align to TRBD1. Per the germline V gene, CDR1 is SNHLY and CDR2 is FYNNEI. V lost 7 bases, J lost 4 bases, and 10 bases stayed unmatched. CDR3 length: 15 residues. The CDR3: CASTEGGQPYNEQFF. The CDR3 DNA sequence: TGTGCCAGCACCGAAGGGGGACAGCCATACAATGAGCAGTTCTTC.

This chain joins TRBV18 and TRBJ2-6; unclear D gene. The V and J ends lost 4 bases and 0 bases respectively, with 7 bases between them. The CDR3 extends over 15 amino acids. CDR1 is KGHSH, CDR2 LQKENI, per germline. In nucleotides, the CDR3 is TGTGCCAGCTCACTGCAGGTCTCTGGGGCCAACGTCCTGACTTTC. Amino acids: CASSLQVSGANVLTF.

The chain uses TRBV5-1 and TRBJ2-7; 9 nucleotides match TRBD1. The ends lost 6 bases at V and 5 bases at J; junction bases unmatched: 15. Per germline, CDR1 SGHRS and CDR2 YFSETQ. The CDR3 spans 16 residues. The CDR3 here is CASTRGTGSIENEQYF. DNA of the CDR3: TGCGCCAGCACCCGGGGGACAGGGTCGATAGAAAACGAGCAGTACTTC.

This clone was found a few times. The CDR3 region has the DNA TGTGCCAGCAGGGAGCCCTACGAGCAGTACTTC. It yields the protein CASREPYEQYF. The chain links TRBV5-8 to TRBJ2-7; D not resolved. The length of the CDR3 is 11 residues. Per germline, CDR1 SGHTS and CDR2 YDEGEE. Trimming stripped 5 bases from V and 2 bases from J, with 5 bases between.

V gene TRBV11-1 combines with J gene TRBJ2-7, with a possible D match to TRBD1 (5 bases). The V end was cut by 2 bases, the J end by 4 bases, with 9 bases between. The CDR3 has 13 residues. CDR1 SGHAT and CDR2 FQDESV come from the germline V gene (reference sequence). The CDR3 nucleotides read TGTGCCAGCAGCTTAACAGGCCTATACGAGCAGTACTTC. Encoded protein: CASSLTGLYEQYF. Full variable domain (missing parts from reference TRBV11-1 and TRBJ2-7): EAEVAQSPRYKITEKSQAVAFWCDPISGHATLYWYRQILGQGPELLVQFQDESVVDDSQLPKDRFSAERLKGVDSTLKIQPAELGDSAMYLCASSLTGLYEQYFGPGTRLTVT.

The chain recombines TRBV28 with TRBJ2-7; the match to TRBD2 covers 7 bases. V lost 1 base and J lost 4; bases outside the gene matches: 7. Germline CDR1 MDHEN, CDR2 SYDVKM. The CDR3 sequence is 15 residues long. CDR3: CASSLLSRREYEQYF. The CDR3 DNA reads TGTGCCAGCAGTTTATTATCCCGGCGGGAGTACGAGCAGTACTTC.

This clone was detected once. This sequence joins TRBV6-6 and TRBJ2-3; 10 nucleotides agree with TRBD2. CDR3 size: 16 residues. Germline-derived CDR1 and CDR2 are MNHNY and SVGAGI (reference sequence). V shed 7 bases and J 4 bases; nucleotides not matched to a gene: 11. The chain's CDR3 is CASIDETSGFADTQYF. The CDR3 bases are TGTGCCAGCATCGATGAGACTAGCGGGTTCGCAGATACGCAGTATTTT.

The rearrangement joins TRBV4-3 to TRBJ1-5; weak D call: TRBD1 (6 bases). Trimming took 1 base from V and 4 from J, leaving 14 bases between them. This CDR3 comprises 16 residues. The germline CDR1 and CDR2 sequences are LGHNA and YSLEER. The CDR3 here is CASSQALGQRNQPQHF. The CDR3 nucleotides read TGCGCCAGCAGCCAAGCGCTTGGACAGAGAAATCAGCCCCAGCATTTT.

The CDR3 nucleotides are TGTGCCAGCAGCTCGTCGGGGTTAAGCACAGATACGCAGTATTTT. Protein sequence: CASSSSGLSTDTQYF. The J gene is TRBJ2-3, the V gene TRBV7-3; D is possibly TRBD2 (5 bases). Germline assignment: CDR1 SGHTA and CDR2 FQGTGA. This CDR3 has 15 residues. Trimming stripped 4 bases from V and 0 bases from J, with 11 bases between.

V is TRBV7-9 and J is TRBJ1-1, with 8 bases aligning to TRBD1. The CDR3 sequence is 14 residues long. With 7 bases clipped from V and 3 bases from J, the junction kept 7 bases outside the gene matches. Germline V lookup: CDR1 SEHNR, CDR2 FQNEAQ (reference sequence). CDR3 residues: CASTPGQAYTEAFF. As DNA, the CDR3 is TGTGCCAGCACCCCGGGACAGGCGTACACTGAAGCTTTCTTT.

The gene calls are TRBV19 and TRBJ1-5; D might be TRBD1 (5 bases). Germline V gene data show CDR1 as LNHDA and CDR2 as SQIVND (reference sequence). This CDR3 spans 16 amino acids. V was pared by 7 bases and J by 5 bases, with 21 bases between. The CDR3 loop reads CASKVRARARDQPQHF. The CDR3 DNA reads TGTGCCAGTAAGGTAAGGGCCAGGGCCCGGGATCAGCCCCAGCATTTT.

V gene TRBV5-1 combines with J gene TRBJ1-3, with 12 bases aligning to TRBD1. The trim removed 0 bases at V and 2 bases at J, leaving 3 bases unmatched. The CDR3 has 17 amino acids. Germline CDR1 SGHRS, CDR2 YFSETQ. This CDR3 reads CASSLAGTGGAGNTIYF. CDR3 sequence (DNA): TGCGCCAGCAGCTTGGCCGGGACAGGGGGCGCTGGAAACACCATATATTTT.

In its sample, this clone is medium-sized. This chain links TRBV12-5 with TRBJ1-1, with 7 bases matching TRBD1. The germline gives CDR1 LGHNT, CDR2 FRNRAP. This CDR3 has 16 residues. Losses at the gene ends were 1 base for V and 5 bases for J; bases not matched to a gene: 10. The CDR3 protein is CASGLDQEGAGTEAFF. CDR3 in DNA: TGTGCTAGTGGTTTGGACCAGGAGGGGGCGGGGACTGAAGCTTTCTTT.

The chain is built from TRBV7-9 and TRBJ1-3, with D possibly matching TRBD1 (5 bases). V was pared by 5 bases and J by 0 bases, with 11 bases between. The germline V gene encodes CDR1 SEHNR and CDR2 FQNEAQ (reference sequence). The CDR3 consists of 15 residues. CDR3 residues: CASSRKGHSGNTIYF. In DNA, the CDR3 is TGTGCCAGCAGCCGGAAGGGGCACTCTGGAAACACCATATATTTT.